The 5 T cell receptor beta chains presented below share a single source sample, sequenced in a study of blood T cell repertoires in COVID-19. Profiled with immunoSEQ multiplex PCR; TCRdb holds only in-frame clones, not every one. This table holds just under 40,000 clones, 94% found once. Sequencing was carried out using peripheral blood. These receptors were collected from a human donor with active COVID-19. The donor label of this sample is uncertain.

V usage is TRBV13 and J usage is TRBJ2-7; 10 bases align to TRBD1. The CDR3 has 20 amino acids. V lost 4 bases, J lost 0 bases, and 18 bases stayed unmatched. The V gene's germline CDR1 is PRHDT and CDR2 FYEKMQ (reference sequence). CDR3 DNA sequence: TGTGCCAGCAGCTCGGACTACCCGGAAAACGGGACAGGGGCCTCCTACGAGCAGTACTTC. Its protein is CASSSDYPENGTGASYEQYF.

J is TRBJ2-7 and V is TRBV19, with D perhaps matching TRBD1 (5 bases). The length of the CDR3 is 12 residues. The germline V and J ends were trimmed by 9 bases and 3 bases, with 12 bases remaining between them. The germline V gene encodes CDR1 LNHDA and CDR2 SQIVND (reference sequence). The CDR3 sequence is CASSQGGYEQYF. The CDR3 DNA reads TGTGCCAGCTCGCAGGGTGGCTACGAGCAGTACTTC.

The chain combines TRBV4-1 with TRBJ1-1; D remains unclear. V was shortened by 1 base and J by 0 bases, with 6 bases between the two germline ends. Germline CDR1 and CDR2: MGHRA and YSYEKL. This CDR3 comprises 14 residues. This chain's CDR3 is CASSQGSMNTEAFF. In DNA form, the CDR3 reads TGCGCCAGCAGCCAAGGAAGCATGAACACTGAAGCTTTCTTT.

The rearrangement links TRBV11-3 to TRBJ1-2; D gene ambiguous. In germline, CDR1 is SGHNT, CDR2 YENEEA. The CDR3 has 13 residues. Trimming took 5 bases from V and 6 from J, leaving 13 bases between them. The CDR3 DNA sequence: TGTGCCAGCAGCCTCCGGAGATATGATGGCTACACCTTC. This encodes CASSLRRYDGYTF.

The chain has TRBV2 and TRBJ1-4, with D maybe TRBD1 (6 bases). V gave up 8 bases and J gave up 3 bases, with 13 bases separating them. CDR1 is SNHLY and CDR2 is FYNNEI in the germline V gene. The CDR3 length is 14 residues. DNA of the CDR3: TGTGCCAGCCGAATTGACAGGCCTAATGAAAAACTGTTTTTT. It encodes CASRIDRPNEKLFF.